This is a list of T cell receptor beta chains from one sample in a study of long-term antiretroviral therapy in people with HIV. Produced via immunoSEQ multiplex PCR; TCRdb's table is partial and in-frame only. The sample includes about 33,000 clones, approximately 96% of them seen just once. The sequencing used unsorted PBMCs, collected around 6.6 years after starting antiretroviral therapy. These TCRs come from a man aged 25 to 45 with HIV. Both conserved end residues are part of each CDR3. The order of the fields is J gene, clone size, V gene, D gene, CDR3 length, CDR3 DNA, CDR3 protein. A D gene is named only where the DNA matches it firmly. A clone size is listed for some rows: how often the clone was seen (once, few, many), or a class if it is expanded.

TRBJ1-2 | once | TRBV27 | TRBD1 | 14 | TGTGCCAGCAGGTGGACAGGGGGCGGCTATGGCTACACCTTC | CASRWTGGGYGYTF
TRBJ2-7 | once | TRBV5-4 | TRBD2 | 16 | TGTGCCAGCAGCTCCCCGCGGGGGACTAATGCTGCCGAGCAGTACTTC | CASSSPRGTNAAEQYF
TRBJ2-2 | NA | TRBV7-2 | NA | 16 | TGTGCCAGCAGCTTAGGGGGGAGCGGGAACACCGGGGAGCTGTTTTTT | CASSLGGSGNTGELFF
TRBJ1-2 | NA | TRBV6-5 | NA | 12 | TGTGCCACCAGTAAGGAGGGACGTGGCTACACCTTC | CATSKEGRGYTF
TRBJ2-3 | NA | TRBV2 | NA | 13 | TGTGCCAGAAGAGGGGGGAGCACAGATACGCAGTATTTT | CARRGGSTDTQYF
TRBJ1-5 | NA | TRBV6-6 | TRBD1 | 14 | TGTGCCAGCAGCGACGACGGGACAGATCAGCCCCAGCATTTT | CASSDDGTDQPQHF
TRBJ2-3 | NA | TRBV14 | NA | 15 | TGTGCCAGCAGCCACCAAGACGGAACCACAGATACGCAGTATTTT | CASSHQDGTTDTQYF
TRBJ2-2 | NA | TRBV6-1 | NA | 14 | TGTGCCAGCGGTCCGGGTCTAAACACCGGGGAGCTGTTTTTT | CASGPGLNTGELFF
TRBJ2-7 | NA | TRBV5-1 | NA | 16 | TGCGCCAGCAGCTCCCCCGGTGGCGCATTCCAATACGAGCAGTACTTC | CASSSPGGAFQYEQYF
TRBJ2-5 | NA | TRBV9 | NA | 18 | TGTGCCAGCAGCGTAGGTAACGGGGGAGGTACAACAGAGGAGACCCAGTACTTC | CASSVGNGGGTTEETQYF
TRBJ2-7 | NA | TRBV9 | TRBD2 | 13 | TGTGCCAGCAGCGCCGGGACTAGCGCCGAGCAGTACTTC | CASSAGTSAEQYF
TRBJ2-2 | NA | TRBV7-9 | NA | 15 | TGTGCCAGCAGCTTAGCACAGGGTCGGACCGGGGAGCTGTTTTTT | CASSLAQGRTGELFF
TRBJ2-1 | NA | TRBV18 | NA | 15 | TGTGCCAGCTCACCATTATCCGGGCAGTGGAATGAGCAGTTCTTC | CASSPLSGQWNEQFF
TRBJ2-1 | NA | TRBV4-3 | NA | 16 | TGCGCCAGCAGCCAAGCATTTTTCGGGGGAGAGAATGAGCAGTTCTTC | CASSQAFFGGENEQFF